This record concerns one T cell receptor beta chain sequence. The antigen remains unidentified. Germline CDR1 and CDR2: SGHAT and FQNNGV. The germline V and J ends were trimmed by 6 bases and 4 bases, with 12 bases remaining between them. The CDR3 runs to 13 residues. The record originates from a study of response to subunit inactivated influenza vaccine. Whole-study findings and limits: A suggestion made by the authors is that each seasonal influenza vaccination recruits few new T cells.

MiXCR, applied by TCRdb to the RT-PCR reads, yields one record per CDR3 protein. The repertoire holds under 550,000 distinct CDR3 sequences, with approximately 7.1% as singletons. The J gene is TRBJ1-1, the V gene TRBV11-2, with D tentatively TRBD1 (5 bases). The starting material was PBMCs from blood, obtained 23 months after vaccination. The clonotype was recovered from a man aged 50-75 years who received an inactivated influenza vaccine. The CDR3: CASRQQVRTEAFF. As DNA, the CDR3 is TGTGCCAGCAGGCAACAGGTCCGCACTGAAGCTTTCTTT.